This T cell receptor beta chain was identified during a study of vaccination and CD4 T cells after COVID-19. Overall study: Timing of post-vaccine sample collection was a median roughly 70 days after dose two, with a range of 14 to 241. Culture controls were given either a CEFX pool, an HIV-1 Nef pool, or no peptide. Study observations and caveats: The appearance of a median around 90% of reactive clones in convalescent patients occurred only post-vaccination.

Specified treatment: approximately 11-day PBMC culture with coronavirus spike peptide pools or control peptides (ViraFEST assay). During the years 2011-2018, before the COVID-19 pandemic, the unexposed donor's CD4+ T cells were collected. By negative selection, CD4+ T cells were isolated once culture had run for approximately 9 days. Oncomine TCR Beta short-read sequencing was applied to DNA from cultured CD4+ T cells. MiXCR, run by TCRdb on the PCR reads, gives a single entry per CDR3 protein. The repertoire holds about 6,700 distinct CDR3 sequences, roughly 38% seen once, with 15% to 20% in the top ten. Concerning this clonotype itself: Its specificity is not known.

The sample consisted of CD4+ T cells from blood, cultured in vitro. The clonotype comes from a human donor in good health.

The CDR3 here is CASSLGGLGTDTQYF. The CDR3 DNA follows: TGTGCCAGCAGCTTGGGAGGATTGGGCACAGATACGCAGTATTTT. The rearrangement joins TRBV5-4 to TRBJ2-3; D remains unclear. Germline loops: CDR1 SGHNT, CDR2 YYREEE (reference sequence). The CDR3 has 15 amino acids. V was trimmed by 0 bases and J by 1 base, leaving 9 bases between them.